This TCR beta chain came from a study of cytomegalovirus exposure and HLA in healthy donors. Broader study findings: A further, later analysis showed that HLA-associated TCR beta chains (compared with equally common others) were more clonally expanded. Within a later analysis, the majority of CMV-associated TCR beta chains appeared HLA-restricted.

The PCR ran on 60 Vbeta and 13 Jbeta primers. Repertoires were generated with immunoSEQ multiplex PCR, while TCRdb's copy carries only in-frame clones and drops some. The sample yields about 160,000 clones, 70% to 85% seen once. Points on this clone: The target antigen is unknown.

The CDR3 extends over 15 amino acids. The V end lost 3 bases, the J end lost 2 bases, and 12 bases lay between the germline ends. CDR1 is SGDLS, CDR2 YYNGEE, per germline. Sequencing was carried out using PBMCs. V is TRBV9 and J is TRBJ2-1; possibly TRBD2 for D (7 bases). The clonotype originates from a man aged 35-49 years in good health and CMV-seronegative. CDR3 loop: CASSEEGGTYNEQFF. The CDR3 DNA reads TGTGCCAGCAGCGAGGAGGGGGGGACCTACAATGAGCAGTTCTTC.